Ten or more counts support the clone carrying this T cell receptor (beta chain). Its antigen is still unknown. TCRdb recomputed calls from the 5' RACE reads with MiXCR, one row per CDR3 protein. The sample includes fewer than 550,000 distinct CDR3 sequences, approximately 5% of them seen just once. This sample was taken from a study of CD8 T cells in ankylosing spondylitis. This CDR3 comprises 13 residues. Germline CDR1 is ENHRY and CDR2 is SYGVKD. V lost 3 bases, J lost 8 bases, and 3 bases stayed unmatched. The study, taken as a whole, reports: Among TCR beta sequences, a motif of 7 to 9 highly homologous variants appeared characteristic of ankylosing spondylitis blood. In peripheral blood, disease-linked CD8+ clones occurred at relatively low frequencies.

The clonotype originates from a male donor with ankylosing spondylitis. Specimen: blood, either unsorted or a sorted T cell fraction (not recorded which). The V gene is TRBV10-3, the J gene TRBJ1-2; TRBD1 matches at 10 bases. DNA for the CDR3: TGTGCCATCAGTGAAGGGACAGGGGTCGGCTACACCTTC. This translates into CAISEGTGVGYTF.